The T cell receptor (beta chain) described here comes from a study of blood T cell repertoires in COVID-19. Study-level background: The United States, Italy and Spain supplied acute and convalescent COVID-19 samples. Nucleic acid was either cDNA or gDNA, and it came from T cells, B-cell-depleted T cells, or PBMCs.

Per the study methods: Reference gene primer amplification yielded estimated nucleated cell counts. Clones were read by immunoSEQ multiplex PCR, and TCRdb kept only the in-frame ones, dropping some. That table furnishes V, J and clone size, whereas the DNA furnished D and trimming. Seen here are about 76,000 clones, about 87% observed once, and the top ten hold about 5.3%. The receptor was isolated from a man over 45 with active COVID-19. Input material: peripheral blood.

The CDR3 here is CASSLKGGWAEAFF. As DNA, the CDR3 is TGTGCCAGCAGCTTGAAAGGGGGCTGGGCTGAAGCTTTCTTT. The chain joins TRBV7-2 to TRBJ1-1; 7 bases map to TRBD1. The CDR3 runs to 14 residues. Per germline, CDR1 SGHTA and CDR2 FQGNSA. The V gene end was trimmed by 3 bases and the J gene end by 6 bases; junction bases not matched to a gene: 7.